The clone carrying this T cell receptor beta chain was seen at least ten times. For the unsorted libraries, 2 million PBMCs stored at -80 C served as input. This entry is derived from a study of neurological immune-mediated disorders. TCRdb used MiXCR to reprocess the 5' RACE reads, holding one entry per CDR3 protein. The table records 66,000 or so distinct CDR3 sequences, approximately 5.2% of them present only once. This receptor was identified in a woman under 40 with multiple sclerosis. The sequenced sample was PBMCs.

CDR3 region: CASAQGTGSYNSPLHF. As DNA, the CDR3 is TGTGCCAGCGCCCAGGGTACTGGCTCCTATAATTCACCCCTCCACTTT. V and J are TRBV7-9 and TRBJ1-6, with a weak D call TRBD1 (5 bases). Trimming pared 8 bases from V and 0 bases from J, leaving 14 bases between. The V gene's germline CDR1 is SEHNR and CDR2 FQNEAQ (reference sequence). CDR3 length equals 16 residues. The whole variable domain, remainder taken from reference TRBV7-9 and TRBJ1-6, is DTGVSQNPRHKITKRGQNVTFRCDPISEHNRLYWYRQTLGQGPEFLTYFQNEAQLEKSRLLSDRFSAERPKGSFSTLEIQRTEQGDSAMYLCASAQGTGSYNSPLHFGNGTRLTVT.